This TCR beta chain was retrieved from a study of Ad26.COV2.S vaccination and SARS-CoV-2 variants. Looking at the study overall: The authors gave Ad26.COV2.S intramuscularly, either once or twice 56 days apart.

The table came from immunoSEQ multiplex PCR; TCRdb's copy has only in-frame clones and leaves some out. This sample carries over 400,000 clones, about 90% of them seen once, and the ten largest clones take approximately 1.7%. Treatment of the sample: some 19 received Ad26.COV2.S at low or high dose, single or two shots; about 5 received placebo; per-sample allocation not given. At day 63 after the first vaccine or placebo injection, samples were drawn. V was shortened by 2 bases and J by 3 bases, with 5 bases between the two germline ends. Germline lookup yields CDR1 LGHDT and CDR2 YNNKEL (reference sequence). The CDR3 totals 12 residues.

The rearrangement joins TRBV3-1 (or the pseudogene TRBV3-2) to TRBJ2-7; D not certain. The sequence was collected from a person aged 18-65 years who received the Ad26.COV2.S COVID-19 vaccine or a placebo. Sequencing used peripheral blood, obtained in a trial of Ad26.COV2.S vaccine versus placebo. The CDR3 DNA reads as TGTGCCAGCAGCCAATCCCTCTACGAGCAGTACTTC. Translation gives CASSQSLYEQYF.